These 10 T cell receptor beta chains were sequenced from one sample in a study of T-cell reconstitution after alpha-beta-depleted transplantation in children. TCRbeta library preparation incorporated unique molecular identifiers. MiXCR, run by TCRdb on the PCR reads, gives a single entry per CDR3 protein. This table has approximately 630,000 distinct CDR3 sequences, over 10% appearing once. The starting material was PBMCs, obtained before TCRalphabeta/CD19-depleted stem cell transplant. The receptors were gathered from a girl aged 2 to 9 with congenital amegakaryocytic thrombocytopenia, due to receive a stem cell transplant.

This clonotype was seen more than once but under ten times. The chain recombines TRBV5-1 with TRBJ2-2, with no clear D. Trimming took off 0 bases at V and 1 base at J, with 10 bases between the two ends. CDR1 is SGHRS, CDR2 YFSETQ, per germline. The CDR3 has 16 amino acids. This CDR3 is CASSLAAQRNTGELFF. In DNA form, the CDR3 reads TGCGCCAGCAGCTTGGCGGCCCAGAGGAACACCGGGGAGCTGTTTTTT. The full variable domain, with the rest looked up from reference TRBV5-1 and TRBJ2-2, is KAGVTQTPRYLIKTRGQQVTLSCSPISGHRSVSWYQQTPGQGLQFLFEYFSETQRNKGNFPGRFSGRQFSNSRSEMNVSTLELGDSALYLCASSLAAQRNTGELFFGEGSRLTVL.

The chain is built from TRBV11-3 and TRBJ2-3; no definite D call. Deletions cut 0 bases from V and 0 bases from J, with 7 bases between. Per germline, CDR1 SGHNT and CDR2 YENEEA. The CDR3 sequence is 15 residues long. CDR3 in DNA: TGTGCCAGCAGCTTAGATCAAGGCAGCACAGATACGCAGTATTTT. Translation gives CASSLDQGSTDTQYF.

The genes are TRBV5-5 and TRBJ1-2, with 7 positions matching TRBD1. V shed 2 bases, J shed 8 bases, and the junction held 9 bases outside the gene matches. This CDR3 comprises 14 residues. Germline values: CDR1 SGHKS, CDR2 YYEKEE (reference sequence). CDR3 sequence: CASSLGGTSSGYTF. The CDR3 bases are TGTGCCAGCAGCTTAGGGGGCACCTCATCCGGCTACACCTTC. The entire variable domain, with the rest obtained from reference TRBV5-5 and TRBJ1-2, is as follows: DAGVTQSPTHLIKTRGQQVTLRCSPISGHKSVSWYQQVLGQGPQFIFQYYEKEERGRGNFPDRFSARQFPNYSSELNVNALLLGDSALYLCASSLGGTSSGYTFGSGTRLTVV.

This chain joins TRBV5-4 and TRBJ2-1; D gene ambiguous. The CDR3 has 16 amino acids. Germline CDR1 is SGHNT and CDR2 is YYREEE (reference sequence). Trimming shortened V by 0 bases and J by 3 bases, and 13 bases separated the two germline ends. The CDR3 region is CASSLGGSGNYNEQFF. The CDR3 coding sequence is TGTGCCAGCAGCTTGGGAGGTTCTGGCAACTACAATGAGCAGTTCTTC.

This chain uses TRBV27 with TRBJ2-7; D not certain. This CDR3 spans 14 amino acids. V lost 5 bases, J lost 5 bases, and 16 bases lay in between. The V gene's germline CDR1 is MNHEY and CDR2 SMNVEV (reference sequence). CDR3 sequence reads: CASSAAHWINEQYF. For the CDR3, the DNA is TGTGCCAGCAGTGCGGCACATTGGATAAACGAGCAGTACTTC.

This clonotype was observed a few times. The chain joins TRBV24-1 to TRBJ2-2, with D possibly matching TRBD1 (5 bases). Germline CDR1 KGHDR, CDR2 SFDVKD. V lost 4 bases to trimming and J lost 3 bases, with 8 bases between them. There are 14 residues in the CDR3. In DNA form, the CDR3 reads TGTGCCACCAGTGACCGACAGTACACCGGGGAGCTGTTTTTT. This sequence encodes CATSDRQYTGELFF.

In DNA form, the CDR3 reads TGTGCCAGCAGCCGCGGACAGGGAAACATTCAGTACTTC. Encoded protein: CASSRGQGNIQYF. The chain carries TRBV12-3 or TRBV12-4 and TRBJ2-4; 8 nucleotides align to TRBD1. This CDR3 comprises 13 residues. V lost 6 bases to trimming and J lost 6 bases; unmatched junction nucleotides: 4.

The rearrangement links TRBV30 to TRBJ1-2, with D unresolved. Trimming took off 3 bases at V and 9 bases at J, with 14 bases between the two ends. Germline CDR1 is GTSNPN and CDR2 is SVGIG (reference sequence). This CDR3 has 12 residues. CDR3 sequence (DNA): TGTGCCTGGAGCCTTTCATCAGTAAGCTACACCTTC. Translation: CAWSLSSVSYTF.

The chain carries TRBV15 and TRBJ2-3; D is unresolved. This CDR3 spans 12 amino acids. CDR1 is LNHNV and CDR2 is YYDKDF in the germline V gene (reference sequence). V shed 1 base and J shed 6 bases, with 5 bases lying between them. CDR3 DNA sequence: TGTGCCACCAGCAGAGCTACGGATACGCAGTATTTT. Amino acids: CATSRATDTQYF. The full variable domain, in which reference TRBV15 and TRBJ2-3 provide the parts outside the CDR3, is DAMVIQNPRYQVTQFGKPVTLSCSQTLNHNVMYWYQQKSSQAPKLLFHYYDKDFNNEADTPDNFQSRRPNTSFCFLDIRSPGLGDTAMYLCATSRATDTQYFGPGTRLTVL.

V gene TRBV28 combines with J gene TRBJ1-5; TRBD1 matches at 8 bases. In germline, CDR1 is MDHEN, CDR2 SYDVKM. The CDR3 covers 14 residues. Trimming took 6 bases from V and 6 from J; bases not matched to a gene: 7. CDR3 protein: CASSLQGATQPQHF. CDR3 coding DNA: TGTGCCAGCAGCCTTCAGGGGGCGACTCAGCCCCAGCATTTT.